One T cell receptor (beta chain) is described in this entry. The method was immunoSEQ multiplex PCR; TCRdb's version includes in-frame clones alone and lacks a portion of them. Here the sample spans approximately 730,000 clones, over 75% being singletons. Germline V gene data show CDR1 as SGHDT and CDR2 as YYEEEE. After removal of 0 bases from V and 5 bases from J, the junction contained 13 bases not matched to a gene. The CDR3 length is 17 residues. This sample is drawn from a study of shared T cell receptors in the human thymus. These data were also reused for a study on human thymus T cells. As that study records: Resections from corrective heart surgery supplied the thymus tissue. Thymic repertoires from unrelated individuals overlapped highly, related research reported.

The sequenced sample was thymocytes. V gene TRBV5-6 combines with J gene TRBJ1-2; TRBD1 matches at 7 bases. This clonotype originated in a girl under three years old with a congenital heart defect. This CDR3 is CASSLDRDSVNLYGYTF. The CDR3 DNA sequence: TGTGCCAGCAGCTTGGACCGGGACAGTGTAAATCTGTATGGCTACACCTTC. Complete variable domain (other parts from reference TRBV5-6 and TRBJ1-2): DAGVTQSPTHLIKTRGQQVTLRCSPKSGHDTVSWYQQALGQGPQFIFQYYEEEERQRGNFPDRFSGHQFPNYSSELNVNALLLGDSALYLCASSLDRDSVNLYGYTFGSGTRLTVV.